This note documents a single T cell receptor (beta chain) sequence. The data stem from a study of control samples from healthy donors and cancer patients. V was clipped by 5 bases and J by 4 bases; unmatched bases: 5. Germline CDR1 SEHNR, CDR2 FQNEAQ (reference sequence). The length of the CDR3 is 14 residues. Profiled with immunoSEQ multiplex PCR; TCRdb holds only in-frame clones, not every one. The sample yields 110,000 or so clones, 90% seen once. The specimen was blood. The rearrangement joins TRBV7-9 to TRBJ2-1; 7 bases fit TRBD1. The source is a human donor in good health. The donor label of this sample is uncertain. The CDR3: CASSHRDRYNEQFF. CDR3 nucleotide sequence: TGTGCCAGCAGCCACCGGGACAGATACAATGAGCAGTTCTTC.